This T cell receptor (beta chain) was sequenced during a study of shared clonotypes between healthy human individuals. Here immunoSEQ multiplex PCR was the method, and the copy in TCRdb shows in-frame clones only, minus some. The table has just under 95,000 clones, approximately 63% seen once. The V end was cut by 0 bases, the J end by 10 bases, with 11 bases between. Germline CDR1 and CDR2: SGHTA and FQGTGA. CDR3 length: 13 residues. The chain combines TRBV7-3 with TRBJ2-3; D is possibly TRBD1 (6 bases). The clonotype originates from a man aged 25-45 years in good health. The sequenced material came from memory CD8+ T cells sorted from blood. Noted subset: CD45RO+ cells pooled with CCR7-negative TemRA cells. The CDR3, as DNA: TGTGCCAGCAGCTTAACGGGGGCCGGTCCGCAGTATTTT. This codes for CASSLTGAGPQYF.